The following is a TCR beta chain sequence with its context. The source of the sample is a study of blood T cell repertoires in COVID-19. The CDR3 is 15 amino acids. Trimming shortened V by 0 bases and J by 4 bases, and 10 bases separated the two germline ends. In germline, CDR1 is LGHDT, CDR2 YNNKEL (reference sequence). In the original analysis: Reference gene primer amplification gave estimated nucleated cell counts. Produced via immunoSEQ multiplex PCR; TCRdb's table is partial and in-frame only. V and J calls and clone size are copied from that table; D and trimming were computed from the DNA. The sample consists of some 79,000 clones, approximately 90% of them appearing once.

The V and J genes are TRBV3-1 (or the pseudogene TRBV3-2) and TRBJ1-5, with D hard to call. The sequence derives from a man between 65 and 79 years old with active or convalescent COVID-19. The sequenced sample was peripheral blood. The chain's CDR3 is CASSQDVNINQPQHF. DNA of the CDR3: TGTGCCAGCAGCCAAGATGTCAACATTAATCAGCCCCAGCATTTT.